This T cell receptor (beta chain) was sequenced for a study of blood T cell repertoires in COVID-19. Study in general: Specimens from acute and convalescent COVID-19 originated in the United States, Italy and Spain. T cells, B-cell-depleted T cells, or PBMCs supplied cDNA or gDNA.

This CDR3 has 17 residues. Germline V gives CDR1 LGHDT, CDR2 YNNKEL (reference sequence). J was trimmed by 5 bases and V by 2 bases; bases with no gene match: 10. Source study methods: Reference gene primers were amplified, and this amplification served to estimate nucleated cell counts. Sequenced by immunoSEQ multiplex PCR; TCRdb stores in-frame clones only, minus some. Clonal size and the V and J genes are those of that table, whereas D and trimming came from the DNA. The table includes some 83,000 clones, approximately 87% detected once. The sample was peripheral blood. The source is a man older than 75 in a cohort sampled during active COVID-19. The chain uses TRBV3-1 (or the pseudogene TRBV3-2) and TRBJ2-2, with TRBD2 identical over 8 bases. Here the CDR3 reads CASSQHRGLGWTGELFF. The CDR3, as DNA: TGTGCCAGCAGCCAACATCGGGGACTAGGGTGGACCGGGGAGCTGTTTTTT.